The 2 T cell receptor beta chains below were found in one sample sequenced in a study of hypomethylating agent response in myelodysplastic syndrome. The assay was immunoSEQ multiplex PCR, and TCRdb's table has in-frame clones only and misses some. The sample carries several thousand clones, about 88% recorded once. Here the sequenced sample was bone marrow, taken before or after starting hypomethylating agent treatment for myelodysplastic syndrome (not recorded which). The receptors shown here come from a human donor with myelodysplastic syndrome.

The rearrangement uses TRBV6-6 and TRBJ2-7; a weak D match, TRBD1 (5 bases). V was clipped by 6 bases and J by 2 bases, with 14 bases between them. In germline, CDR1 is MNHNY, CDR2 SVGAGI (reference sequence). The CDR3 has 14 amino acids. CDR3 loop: CASSHREGAYEQYF. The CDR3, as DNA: TGTGCCAGCAGCCACCGTGAAGGGGCCTACGAGCAGTACTTC.

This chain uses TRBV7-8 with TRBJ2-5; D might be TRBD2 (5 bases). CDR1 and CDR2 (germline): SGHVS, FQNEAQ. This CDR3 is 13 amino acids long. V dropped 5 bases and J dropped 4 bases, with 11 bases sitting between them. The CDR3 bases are TGTGCCAGCAGCCGGGGTTCCGGAGAGACCCAGTACTTC. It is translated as CASSRGSGETQYF.